The 29 T cell receptor beta chains below come from one sample, sequenced in a study of cytomegalovirus exposure and HLA in healthy donors. The PCR had 60 Vbeta and 13 Jbeta primers. The table came from immunoSEQ multiplex PCR; TCRdb's copy has only in-frame clones and leaves some out. This table has about 120,000 clones, roughly 70% appearing once. Sample: PBMCs. The receptors were gathered from a woman in her forties or fifties in good health and CMV-seropositive.

The chain couples TRBV9 to TRBJ2-5; the match to TRBD2 covers 9 bases. Germline CDR1 SGDLS, CDR2 YYNGEE. J lost 1 base, V lost 0 bases, and 1 base had no gene match. The CDR3 has 15 amino acids. CDR3 sequence (DNA): TGTGCCAGCAGCGTAGGACTAGCGGTCCAAGAGACCCAGTACTTC. Encoded protein: CASSVGLAVQETQYF.

This rearrangement joins TRBV28 to TRBJ1-3, with TRBD1 identical over 9 bases. CDR1 and CDR2 (germline): MDHEN, SYDVKM. CDR3 length: 17 amino acids. With 1 base clipped from V and 4 bases from J, the junction kept 8 bases outside the gene matches. For the CDR3, the DNA is TGTGCCAGCAGTTTATCCGGGACAGGGAATCGGGGAAACACCATATATTTT. Translation: CASSLSGTGNRGNTIYF.

The chain links TRBV7-6 to TRBJ1-6, with unresolved D. Germline assignment: CDR1 SGHVS and CDR2 FNYEAQ. The CDR3 extends over 16 amino acids. Trimming took off 2 bases at V and 5 bases at J, with 13 bases between the two ends. CDR3 protein: CASSLSRGPHNSPLHF. For the CDR3, the DNA is TGTGCCAGCAGCTTAAGTCGGGGTCCCCATAATTCACCCCTCCACTTT. Full variable domain (remainder filled in from reference TRBV7-6 and TRBJ1-6): GAGVSQSPRYKVTKRGQDVALRCDPISGHVSLYWYRQALGQGPEFLTYFNYEAQQDKSGLPNDRFSAERPEGSISTLTIQRTEQRDSAMYRCASSLSRGPHNSPLHFGNGTRLTVT.

This chain uses TRBV19 with TRBJ1-4, with TRBD1 matching over 8 bases. The germline CDR1 and CDR2 sequences are LNHDA and SQIVND (reference sequence). This CDR3 has 15 residues. The ends lost 4 bases at V and 4 bases at J; junction bases unmatched: 5. CDR3 in DNA: TGTGCCAGTAGTACCCAGGGGGCGATTAATGAAAAACTGTTTTTT. It yields the protein CASSTQGAINEKLFF.

This CDR3 reads CASSRRTGGGPEAFF. CDR3 nucleotides: TGTGCCAGCTCACGGAGGACAGGGGGAGGCCCTGAAGCTTTCTTT. V gene TRBV18 combines with J gene TRBJ1-1; the match to TRBD1 covers 10 bases. The V gene's germline CDR1 is KGHSH and CDR2 LQKENI. The CDR3 covers 15 residues. V lost 4 bases, J lost 6 bases, and 8 bases stayed unmatched. Full variable domain (outside the CDR3, taken from reference TRBV18 and TRBJ1-1): NAGVMQNPRHLVRRRGQEARLRCSPMKGHSHVYWYRQLPEEGLKFMVYLQKENIIDESGMPKERFSAEFPKEGPSILRIQQVVRGDSAAYFCASSRRTGGGPEAFFGQGTRLTVV.

As DNA, the CDR3 is TGTGCCAGCTCATCCTCAACGAGGAACACTGAAGCTTTCTTT. This translates into CASSSSTRNTEAFF. This sequence joins TRBV18 and TRBJ1-1; no firm D call. The CDR3 consists of 14 residues. CDR1 is KGHSH, CDR2 LQKENI, per germline. Trimming stripped 5 bases from V and 1 base from J, with 11 bases between.

The genes are TRBV5-6 and TRBJ1-2, with TRBD1 as a possible D gene (5 bases). The CDR3 runs 16 residues. Germline V CDR1 and CDR2: SGHDT, YYEEEE. Trimming removed 3 bases from V and 0 bases from J, with 15 bases in between. CDR3 region: CASSSTGTEANYGYTF. The DNA for the CDR3 is TGTGCCAGCAGCTCGACCGGGACTGAAGCTAACTATGGCTACACCTTC.

This clone appeared a few times. The chain joins TRBV5-1 to TRBJ2-1, with 11 bases that match TRBD2. V lost 3 bases to trimming and J lost 5 bases; unmatched junction nucleotides: 4. Germline CDR1 is SGHRS and CDR2 is YFSETQ. The CDR3 loop spans 15 amino acids. The CDR3 region has the DNA TGCGCCAGCAGCTACGGGACTAGCGGAAACAATGAGCAGTTCTTC. Its protein product is CASSYGTSGNNEQFF.

V gene TRBV7-3 combines with J gene TRBJ1-2; 8 positions match TRBD1. This CDR3 comprises 15 residues. Per germline, CDR1 SGHTA and CDR2 FQGTGA. Germline trimming cut 4 bases from V and 2 bases from J; bases unmatched to any gene: 6. The CDR3 loop reads CASSSSTGVNYGYTF. The CDR3 coding sequence is TGTGCCAGCAGCTCCTCGACAGGGGTCAACTATGGCTACACCTTC.

In regard to this clone: Additional DNA sequences in this sample encode the identical CDR3. The chain combines TRBV6-5 with TRBJ1-4; 9 positions agree with TRBD1. J lost 6 bases, V lost 6 bases, and 5 bases had no gene match. The CDR3 has 14 amino acids. Germline lookup yields CDR1 MNHEY and CDR2 SVGAGI. The CDR3 protein is CASRTGGGDEKLFF. As DNA, the CDR3 is TGTGCCAGCAGGACAGGGGGAGGAGATGAAAAACTGTTTTTT.

V and J are TRBV7-2 and TRBJ1-2, with D tentatively TRBD1 (6 bases). The CDR3 is 12 amino acids. V lost 4 bases, J lost 8 bases, and 11 bases lay in between. CDR1 SGHTA and CDR2 FQGNSA come from the germline V gene. The CDR3 region is CASSSGTKGYTF. The CDR3, as DNA: TGTGCCAGCAGCTCCGGGACAAAGGGCTACACCTTC.

The rearrangement joins TRBV5-6 to TRBJ1-1; TRBD1 matches at 7 bases. This CDR3 has 16 residues. V shed 4 bases and J 0 bases; nucleotides not matched to a gene: 9. Germline V gene data show CDR1 as SGHDT and CDR2 as YYEEEE. This CDR3 reads CASSADPGQLNTEAFF. The CDR3 DNA sequence: TGTGCCAGCAGCGCGGACCCGGGACAGCTGAACACTGAAGCTTTCTTT. Full variable domain (remainder filled in from reference TRBV5-6 and TRBJ1-1): DAGVTQSPTHLIKTRGQQVTLRCSPKSGHDTVSWYQQALGQGPQFIFQYYEEEERQRGNFPDRFSGHQFPNYSSELNVNALLLGDSALYLCASSADPGQLNTEAFFGQGTRLTVV.

The chain couples TRBV19 to TRBJ2-7; possibly TRBD1 for D (5 bases). Trimming pared 5 bases from V and 2 bases from J, leaving 10 bases between. Germline V gene sequence: CDR1 LNHDA, CDR2 SQIVND (reference sequence). CDR3 length: 13 residues. CDR3 residues: CASSLQATYEQYF. The CDR3, as DNA: TGTGCCAGTAGTTTACAGGCTACCTACGAGCAGTACTTC.

This clone was detected a few times. This chain links TRBV4-1 with TRBJ1-6; 7 bases match TRBD1. The length of the CDR3 is 16 residues. The J segment lost 9 bases and the V segment lost 2 bases, leaving 10 bases of the junction unmatched. Germline values: CDR1 MGHRA, CDR2 YSYEKL. The CDR3, as DNA: TGCGCCAGCAGCCAATCCCGGGTAAGGGGGCCTTCACCCCTCCACTTT. Its translation: CASSQSRVRGPSPLHF.

V usage is TRBV9 and J usage is TRBJ2-7, with D unclear. Trimming took 1 base from V and 7 from J, leaving 18 bases between them. Per germline, CDR1 SGDLS and CDR2 YYNGEE. The CDR3 spans 15 residues. CDR3 loop: CASSVRSGTSSEQYF. In DNA, the CDR3 is TGTGCCAGCAGCGTACGGTCAGGCACATCGAGTGAGCAGTACTTC.

The rearrangement joins TRBV7-9 to TRBJ2-7; weak D call: TRBD1 (7 bases). The germline V and J ends were trimmed by 5 bases and 3 bases, with 11 bases remaining between them. Looked up from germline, CDR1 is SEHNR and CDR2 is FQNEAQ (reference sequence). CDR3 size: 13 residues. DNA of the CDR3: TGTGCCAGCAGCGCGGGACAGATCTACGAGCAGTACTTC. As protein: CASSAGQIYEQYF.

This clone was found a few times. Other nucleotide sequences in the sample specify the same CDR3. The J gene is TRBJ1-1, the V gene TRBV5-4, with 7 nucleotides matching TRBD1. V lost 4 bases, J lost 2 bases, and 5 bases stayed unmatched. CDR3 length: 14 residues. Germline CDR1 is SGHNT and CDR2 is YYREEE (reference sequence). The CDR3 bases are TGTGCCAGCAGCCACCGGGACAGAAACACTGAAGCTTTCTTT. Encoded protein: CASSHRDRNTEAFF.

The J gene is TRBJ1-1, the V gene TRBV6-5; 7 bases align to TRBD1. This CDR3 contains 16 residues. CDR1 and CDR2 from the germline V gene are MNHEY and SVGAGI. V shed 4 bases and J 0 bases; nucleotides not matched to a gene: 8. The chain's CDR3 is CASSSTTGQLNTEAFF. CDR3 DNA: TGTGCCAGCAGTTCCACGACGGGACAGCTGAACACTGAAGCTTTCTTT.

The chain has TRBV2 and TRBJ2-3; the match to TRBD2 covers 8 bases. The V gene's germline CDR1 is SNHLY and CDR2 FYNNEI. The CDR3 consists of 16 residues. J gave up 4 bases and V 7 bases, and 13 bases lay outside the gene matches. CDR3 nucleotide sequence: TGTGCCAGCACTCCTTCCGGGGGGGTTTTGGCAGATACGCAGTATTTT. It translates to CASTPSGGVLADTQYF.

V usage is TRBV18 and J usage is TRBJ2-2; D remains ambiguous. V dropped 4 bases and J dropped 5 bases, with 11 bases sitting between them. Germline lookup yields CDR1 KGHSH and CDR2 LQKENI. This CDR3 is 14 amino acids long. For the CDR3, the DNA is TGTGCCAGCTCACGCACTACCGGAACCGGGGAGCTGTTTTTT. Protein sequence: CASSRTTGTGELFF.

The chain uses TRBV7-2 and TRBJ2-3; TRBD2 matches at 8 bases. CDR1 and CDR2 from the germline V gene are SGHTA and FQGNSA. CDR3 length equals 16 residues. The V segment lost 4 bases and the J segment 3 bases; nucleotides outside the gene matches: 9. Here the CDR3 DNA reads TGTGCCAGCAGCTCTGTTAGCGGGACGGCAACAGATACGCAGTATTTT. It yields the protein CASSSVSGTATDTQYF.

In regard to this clone: Mismatch with germline at one junction end may stem from a read error. This chain uses TRBV7-9 with TRBJ2-5, with 8 bases aligning to TRBD1. CDR1 is SEHNR, CDR2 FQNEAQ, per germline (reference sequence). CDR3 length: 13 residues. CDR3 protein: CSSTRQGAETQYF. For the CDR3, the DNA is TGTTCCAGCACTCGCCAGGGGGCAGAGACCCAGTACTTC.

The chain combines TRBV7-2 with TRBJ1-1; no clear D. The CDR3 extends over 12 amino acids. The V and J ends lost 2 bases and 3 bases respectively, with 4 bases between them. Germline CDR1 SGHTA, CDR2 FQGNSA. CDR3 in DNA: TGTGCCAGCAGCTTATCTTACACTGAAGCTTTCTTT. Its translation: CASSLSYTEAFF.

V usage is TRBV25-1 and J usage is TRBJ2-1, with TRBD1 matching over 8 bases. V dropped 4 bases and J dropped 7; count of bases not matched to a gene: 9. CDR3 length: 15 residues. The germline CDR1 and CDR2 sequences are MGHDK and SYGVNS. The CDR3 loop is CASSVPGQGSNEQFF. The CDR3 coding sequence is TGTGCCAGCAGTGTTCCCGGACAGGGTTCTAATGAGCAGTTCTTC. The full variable domain, with the rest looked up from reference TRBV25-1 and TRBJ2-1, is EADIYQTPRYLVIGTGKKITLECSQTMGHDKMYWYQQDPGMELHLIHYSYGVNSTEKGDLSSESTVSRIRTEHFPLTLESARPSHTSQYLCASSVPGQGSNEQFFGPGTRLTVL.

V usage is TRBV18 and J usage is TRBJ1-3, with a tentative D call TRBD1 (5 bases). Germline V gene data show CDR1 as KGHSH and CDR2 as LQKENI. V was trimmed by 3 bases and J by 8 bases, leaving 8 bases between them. The CDR3 consists of 12 residues. The CDR3 bases are TGTGCCAGCTCACCCCAAGGGGACACCATATATTTT. It encodes CASSPQGDTIYF.

The chain joins TRBV2 to TRBJ1-5; possible D gene TRBD1, 5 bases. This CDR3 region has 14 residues. CDR1 and CDR2 from the germline V gene are SNHLY and FYNNEI. V lost 7 bases, J lost 3 bases, and 13 bases lay in between. CDR3 in DNA: TGTGCCAGCAACCAGGACATTGCCAATCAGCCCCAGCATTTT. This sequence encodes CASNQDIANQPQHF.

The chain is built from TRBV28 and TRBJ1-1; D is possibly TRBD1 (6 bases). Germline V gene sequence: CDR1 MDHEN, CDR2 SYDVKM. The CDR3 has 13 residues. Deletions cut 8 bases from V and 1 base from J, with 11 bases between. The CDR3 region has the DNA TGTGCCAGCCTCGGACAGTGGAACACTGAAGCTTTCTTT. Translation gives CASLGQWNTEAFF.

The chain couples TRBV7-8 to TRBJ2-3; possibly TRBD2 for D (5 bases). V was trimmed by 2 bases and J by 2 bases, leaving 11 bases between them. Germline CDR1 SGHVS, CDR2 FQNEAQ. This CDR3 is 15 amino acids long. This CDR3 reads CASSLLSSFTDTQYF. In DNA form, the CDR3 reads TGTGCCAGCAGCTTATTGTCTAGCTTCACAGATACGCAGTATTTT.

The genes are TRBV18 and TRBJ1-5, with D perhaps TRBD1 (5 bases). CDR1 and CDR2 from the germline V gene are KGHSH and LQKENI. The V gene lost 3 bases and the J gene lost 6 bases, with 12 bases spanning the gap. CDR3 length: 14 amino acids. CDR3 sequence reads: CASSPQGTGQPQHF. CDR3 sequence (DNA): TGTGCCAGCTCACCTCAGGGTACAGGTCAGCCCCAGCATTTT.